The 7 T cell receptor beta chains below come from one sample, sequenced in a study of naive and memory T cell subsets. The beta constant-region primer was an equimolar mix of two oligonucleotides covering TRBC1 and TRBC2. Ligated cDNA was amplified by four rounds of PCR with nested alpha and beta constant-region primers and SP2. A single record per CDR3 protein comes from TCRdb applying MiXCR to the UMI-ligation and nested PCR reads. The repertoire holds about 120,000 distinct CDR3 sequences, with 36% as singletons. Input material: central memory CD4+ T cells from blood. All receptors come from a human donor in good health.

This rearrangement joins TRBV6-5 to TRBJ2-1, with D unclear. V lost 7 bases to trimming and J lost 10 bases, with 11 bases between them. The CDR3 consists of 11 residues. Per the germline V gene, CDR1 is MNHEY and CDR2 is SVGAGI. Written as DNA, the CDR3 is TGTGCCAGCACTATGGGCTGGGAGCAGTTCTTC. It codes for CASTMGWEQFF.

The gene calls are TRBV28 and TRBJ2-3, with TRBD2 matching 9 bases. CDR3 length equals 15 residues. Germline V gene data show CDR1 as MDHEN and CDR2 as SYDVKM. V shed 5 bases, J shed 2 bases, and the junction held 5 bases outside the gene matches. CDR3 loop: CASSATSGYTDTQYF. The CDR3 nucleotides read TGTGCCAGCAGTGCCACTAGCGGGTACACAGATACGCAGTATTTT.

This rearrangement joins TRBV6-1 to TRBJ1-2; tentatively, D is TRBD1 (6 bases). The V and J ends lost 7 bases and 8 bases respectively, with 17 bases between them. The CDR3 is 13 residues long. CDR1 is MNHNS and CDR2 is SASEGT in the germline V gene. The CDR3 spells CASIPDRLTGYTF. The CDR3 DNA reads TGTGCCAGCATTCCGGACAGATTGACCGGCTACACCTTC.

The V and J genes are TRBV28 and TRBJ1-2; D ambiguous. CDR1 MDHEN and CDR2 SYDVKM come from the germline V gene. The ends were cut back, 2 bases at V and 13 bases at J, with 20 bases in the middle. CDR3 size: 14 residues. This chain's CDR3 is CASSLVQKVGLITF. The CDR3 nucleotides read TGTGCCAGCAGTTTAGTACAGAAGGTCGGACTAATCACCTTC.

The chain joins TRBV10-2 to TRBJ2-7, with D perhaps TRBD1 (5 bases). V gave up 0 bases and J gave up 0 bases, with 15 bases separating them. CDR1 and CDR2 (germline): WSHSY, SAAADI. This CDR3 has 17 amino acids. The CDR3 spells CASSESTYRISSYEQYF. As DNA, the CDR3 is TGCGCCAGCAGTGAGTCGACTTACAGGATAAGCTCCTACGAGCAGTACTTC.

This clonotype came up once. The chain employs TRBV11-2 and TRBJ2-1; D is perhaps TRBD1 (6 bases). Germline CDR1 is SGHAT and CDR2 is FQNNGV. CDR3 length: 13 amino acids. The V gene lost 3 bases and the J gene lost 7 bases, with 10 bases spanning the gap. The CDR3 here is CASSLIGQNEQFF. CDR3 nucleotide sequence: TGTGCCAGCAGCTTGATAGGACAGAATGAGCAGTTCTTC.

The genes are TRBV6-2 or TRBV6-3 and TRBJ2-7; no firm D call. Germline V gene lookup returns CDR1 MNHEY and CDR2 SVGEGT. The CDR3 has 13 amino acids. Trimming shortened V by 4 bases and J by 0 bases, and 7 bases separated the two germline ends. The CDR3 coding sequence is TGTGCCAGCAGTTGGAGTAGCTCCTACGAGCAGTACTTC. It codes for CASSWSSSYEQYF.